This is a list of T cell receptor beta chains from one sample in a study of T-cell memory formation after mild COVID-19. TCRdb used MiXCR to reprocess the 5' RACE reads, holding one entry per CDR3 protein. This table has around 260,000 distinct CDR3 sequences, around 15% appearing once. The sequencing sample was made of PBMCs or a T cell subset sorted from them (not recorded which). The receptors stem from a man younger than 35 who had mild COVID-19 (a few samples of this study predate the infection). Cell type and time point are not known. Each CDR3 is given with its conserved first and last residue. Fields, in order: V gene, D gene, J gene, clone size, CDR3 DNA, CDR3 protein. A D gene is named only where the DNA matches it firmly. Rows may omit the clone size; those that give it use once, few, many or a size class.

TRBV12-3/TRBV12-4	NA	TRBJ1-5	few	TGTGCCAGCGGGGAGCAGGACGGTTATCAGCCCCAGCATTTT	CASGEQDGYQPQHF
TRBV20-1	TRBD1	TRBJ1-6	NA	TGCAGTGCTAGAGTCCCGGGACAGGATAATTCACCCCTCCACTTT	CSARVPGQDNSPLHF
TRBV7-3	NA	TRBJ1-1	few	TGTGCCAGCAGCTCAGAGGTGGACACTGAAGCTTTCTTT	CASSSEVDTEAFF
TRBV4-3	NA	TRBJ1-4	NA	TGCGCCAGCAGCCAAGATAAGCCTCTGCGGAGAGAGGATGAAAAACTGTTTTTT	CASSQDKPLRREDEKLFF
TRBV7-2	TRBD1	TRBJ1-2	NA	TGTGCCAGCAGCGCCTCAGGGGGCGGAAACTATGGCTACACCTTC	CASSASGGGNYGYTF
TRBV6-6	NA	TRBJ1-1	few	TGTGCCAGCAGCCGCGGGGAGACTGAAGCTTTCTTT	CASSRGETEAFF
TRBV15	TRBD2	TRBJ2-5	many	TGTGCCACCAGCAGAGGGGGGGGAGAGACCCAGTACTTC	CATSRGGGETQYF
TRBV5-4	NA	TRBJ1-1	many	TGTGCCAGCAGCTTGGTGAGCGGGAACACTGAAGCTTTCTTT	CASSLVSGNTEAFF
TRBV7-2	NA	TRBJ1-1	few	TGTGCCAGCAGTCACCCTGGGCAGGGAAACACTGAAGCTTTCTTT	CASSHPGQGNTEAFF
TRBV5-4	NA	TRBJ1-2	NA	TGTGCCAGCAGTCAAAGGTTCGCCCGCTATGGCTACACCTTC	CASSQRFARYGYTF
TRBV29-1	NA	TRBJ2-5	NA	TGCAGCGTTTCTATCGGGGAACCGCAAGAGACCCAGTACTTC	CSVSIGEPQETQYF
TRBV4-3	NA	TRBJ1-1	few	TGCGCCAGCAGCCCGGCTGGGCGGGCCACTGAAGCTTTCTTT	CASSPAGRATEAFF
TRBV7-3	TRBD1	TRBJ1-1	NA	TGTGCCAGCAGCTCTGACCGGGACAGTGAAGCTTTCTTT	CASSSDRDSEAFF
TRBV20-1	NA	TRBJ2-5	many	TGCAGTGCTAGATCACCCCGGGACTCGGGAGAGACCCAGTACTTC	CSARSPRDSGETQYF
TRBV4-1	TRBD1	TRBJ1-6	NA	TGCGCCAGCAGCCCGGGACAGGGGGCAGGTTCACCCCTCCACTTT	CASSPGQGAGSPLHF
TRBV28	NA	TRBJ1-1	few	TGTGCCTCACTCGGGGGATTGACTGAAGCTTTCTTT	CASLGGLTEAFF
TRBV4-3	TRBD2	TRBJ2-5	NA	TGCGCCAGCAGCCAAGATAGGTGGAGCGGGGCCCAGTACTTC	CASSQDRWSGAQYF
TRBV6-5	TRBD2	TRBJ2-3	NA	TGTGCCAGCAGTTACGGGACTACCAGCACAGATACGCAGTATTTT	CASSYGTTSTDTQYF
TRBV11-3	NA	TRBJ2-1	NA	TGTGCCAGCAGCACTGGAGGGGGCCTCTCCTACAATGAGCAGTTCTTC	CASSTGGGLSYNEQFF
TRBV7-9	TRBD1	TRBJ2-3	few	TGTGCCAGCAGCCCACCCCGCCAGGACAGGCCCTCTGATACGCAGTATTTT	CASSPPRQDRPSDTQYF
TRBV20-1	NA	TRBJ2-5	once	TGCAGTGCCCCGGGCGTAAAAGGTTCGGGAGAGACCCAGTACTTC	CSAPGVKGSGETQYF
TRBV2	NA	TRBJ2-1	NA	TGTGCCAGCAGCCGCCCGCCGGGGAGCTCCTACAATGAGCAGTTCTTC	CASSRPPGSSYNEQFF
TRBV27	NA	TRBJ2-4	NA	TGTGCCAGCAGTTTACATTACGTTTTAGCCAAAAACATTCAGTACTTC	CASSLHYVLAKNIQYF
TRBV7-3	NA	TRBJ2-1	NA	TGTGCCAGCAGCCGAGGGTCTGGTGAGCAGTTCTTC	CASSRGSGEQFF
TRBV24-1	TRBD2	TRBJ2-5	few	TGTGCCACCAGTGACCCCGCGGGGGGGCGTGGGGAGACCCAGTACTTC	CATSDPAGGRGETQYF
TRBV7-9	TRBD1	TRBJ1-5	NA	TGTGCCAGCAGCGCCCCCGAGGACAGGGGACAGCCCCAGCATTTT	CASSAPEDRGQPQHF
TRBV7-9	TRBD1	TRBJ2-7	few	TGTGCCAGCAGCCTCCGGACAGGCTCCTACGAGCAGTACTTC	CASSLRTGSYEQYF